The entry that follows covers one TCR beta chain sequence. Its antigen remains unknown. Clones were sequenced by immunoSEQ multiplex PCR, and TCRdb holds only the in-frame ones, with some missing. The data contain approximately 18,000 clones, approximately 83% of them seen just once; the ten biggest clones take up about 25%. This sample is part of a study of T cells in localized non-small cell lung cancer. Study-wide findings and caveats: Analysis by sequencing included only one tumor region, so heterogeneity remains possible. The study detected a median roughly 57 of the top 100 tumor clones in adjacent lung. Elevated blood T cell density was associated with longer overall survival. The highest T cell clonality was in uninvolved adjacent lung, above tumor.

This clonotype was obtained from a female donor over 55 with stage I lung adenocarcinoma. The specimen was peripheral blood, collected before any cancer treatment.

Here the CDR3 reads CASSPRGEAGNTIYF. CDR3 DNA: TGTGCCAGCAGCCCTAGGGGGGAGGCTGGAAACACCATATATTTT. V and J are TRBV7-6 and TRBJ1-3, with D maybe TRBD1 (6 bases). Germline V gene data show CDR1 as SGHVS and CDR2 as FNYEAQ. Trimming took off 5 bases at V and 2 bases at J, with 13 bases between the two ends. The length of the CDR3 is 15 residues.